This T cell receptor beta chain was retrieved from a study of cytomegalovirus exposure and HLA in healthy donors. General study findings and limits: An apparent linkage of common viral pathogens to several of the most significant clusters emerged in a later analysis. A later analysis linked a missense DCLRE1C variant to TCR beta V- and J-gene trimming. Upon later analysis, HLA-associated TCR beta chains proved more clonally expanded than other, equally common chains.

Sampled while nominally healthy, donors likely had unrecorded immune exposures. The PCR ran on 60 Vbeta and 13 Jbeta primers. Data came from immunoSEQ multiplex PCR; TCRdb stores just in-frame clones and leaves some out. The sample includes approximately 52,000 clones. Regarding this clone: Its specificity is not known.

Germline CDR1 reads LGHNA; CDR2 reads YNFKEQ. V was shortened by 0 bases and J by 3 bases, with 12 bases between the two germline ends. The CDR3 has 16 amino acids. The clonotype was recovered from a woman aged 55 to 70 in good health and CMV-seropositive. Sequencing was done on a sample of PBMCs. The chain carries TRBV4-2 and TRBJ2-1; tentatively, D is TRBD1 (5 bases). The CDR3 DNA follows: TGTGCCAGCAGCCAAGATCAGGGTGGGAACTACAATGAGCAGTTCTTC. Its translation: CASSQDQGGNYNEQFF.